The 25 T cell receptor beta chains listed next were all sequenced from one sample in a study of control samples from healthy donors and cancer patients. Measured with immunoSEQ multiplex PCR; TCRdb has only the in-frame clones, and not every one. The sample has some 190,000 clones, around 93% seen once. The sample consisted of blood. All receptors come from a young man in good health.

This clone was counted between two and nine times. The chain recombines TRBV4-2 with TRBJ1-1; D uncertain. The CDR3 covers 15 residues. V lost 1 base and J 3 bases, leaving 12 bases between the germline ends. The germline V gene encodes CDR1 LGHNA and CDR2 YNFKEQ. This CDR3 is CASSQGSGYDTEAFF. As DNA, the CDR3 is TGTGCCAGCAGCCAAGGCTCCGGGTACGACACTGAAGCTTTCTTT.

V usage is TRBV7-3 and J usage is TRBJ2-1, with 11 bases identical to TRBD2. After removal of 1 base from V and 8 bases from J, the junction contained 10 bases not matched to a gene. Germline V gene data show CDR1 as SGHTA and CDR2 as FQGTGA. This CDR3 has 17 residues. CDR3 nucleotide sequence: TGTGCCAGCAGCTTAATCTCCTCTAGCGGGGGGTTGGATGAGCAGTTCTTC. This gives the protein CASSLISSSGGLDEQFF.

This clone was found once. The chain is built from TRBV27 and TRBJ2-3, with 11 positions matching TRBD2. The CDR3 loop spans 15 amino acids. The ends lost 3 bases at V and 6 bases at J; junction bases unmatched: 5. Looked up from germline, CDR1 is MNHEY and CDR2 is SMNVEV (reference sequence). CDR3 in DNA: TGTGCCAGCAGTTTGGGTAGCGGGGGGGTTGATACGCAGTATTTT. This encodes CASSLGSGGVDTQYF.

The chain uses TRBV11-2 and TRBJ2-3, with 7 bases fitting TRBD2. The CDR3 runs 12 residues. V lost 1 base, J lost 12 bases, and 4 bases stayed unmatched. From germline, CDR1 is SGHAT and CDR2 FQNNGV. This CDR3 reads CASSLGGLPQYF. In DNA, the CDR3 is TGTGCCAGCAGCTTAGGGGGACTACCCCAGTATTTT.

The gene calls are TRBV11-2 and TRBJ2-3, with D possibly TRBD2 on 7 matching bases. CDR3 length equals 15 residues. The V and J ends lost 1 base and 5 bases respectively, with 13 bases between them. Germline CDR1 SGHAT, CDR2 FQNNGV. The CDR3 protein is CASSLVGGAGDTQYF. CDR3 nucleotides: TGTGCCAGCAGCTTAGTAGGGGGGGCTGGAGATACGCAGTATTTT.

CDR3 amino acids: CASSFGDNSYEQYF. The CDR3 DNA follows: TGCGCCAGCAGCTTTGGAGACAACTCCTACGAGCAGTACTTC. This chain connects TRBV5-1 to TRBJ2-7; D is unclear. V was pared by 2 bases and J by 0 bases, with 9 bases between. The CDR3 consists of 14 residues. CDR1 is SGHRS, CDR2 YFSETQ, per germline.

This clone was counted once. The DNA for the CDR3 is TGTGCCAGCAGTGAACGATTCGGAAACACCATATATTTT. It is translated as CASSERFGNTIYF. This chain joins TRBV6-1 and TRBJ1-3; no clear D gene. This CDR3 has 13 amino acids. V lost 2 bases to trimming and J lost 4 bases, with 6 bases between them. Germline V gene data show CDR1 as MNHNS and CDR2 as SASEGT.

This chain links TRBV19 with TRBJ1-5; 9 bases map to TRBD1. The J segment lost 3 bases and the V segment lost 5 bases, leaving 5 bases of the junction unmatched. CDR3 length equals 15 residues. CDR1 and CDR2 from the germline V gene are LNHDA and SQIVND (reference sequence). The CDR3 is CASSGRDRDNQPQHF. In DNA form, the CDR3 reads TGTGCCAGTAGTGGCCGGGACAGGGACAATCAGCCCCAGCATTTT.

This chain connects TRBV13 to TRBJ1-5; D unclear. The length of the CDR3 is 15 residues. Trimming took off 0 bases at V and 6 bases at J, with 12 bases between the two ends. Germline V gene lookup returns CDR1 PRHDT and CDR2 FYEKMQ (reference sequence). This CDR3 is CASSLGGSGFQPQHF. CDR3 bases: TGTGCCAGCAGCTTAGGAGGTTCGGGGTTTCAGCCCCAGCATTTT.

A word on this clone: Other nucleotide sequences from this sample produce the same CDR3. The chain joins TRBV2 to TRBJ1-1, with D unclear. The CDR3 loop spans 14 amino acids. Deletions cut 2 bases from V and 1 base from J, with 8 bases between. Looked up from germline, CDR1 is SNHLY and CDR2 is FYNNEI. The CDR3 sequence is CASSEQGQNTEAFF. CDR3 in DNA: TGTGCCAGCAGTGAACAAGGGCAGAACACTGAAGCTTTCTTT.

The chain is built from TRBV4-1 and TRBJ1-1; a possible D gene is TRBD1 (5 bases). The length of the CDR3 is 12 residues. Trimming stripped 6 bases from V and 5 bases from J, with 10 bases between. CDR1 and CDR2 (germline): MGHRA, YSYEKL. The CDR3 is CASRGVGTEAFF. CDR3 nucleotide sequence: TGCGCCAGCAGGGGGGTAGGGACTGAAGCTTTCTTT.

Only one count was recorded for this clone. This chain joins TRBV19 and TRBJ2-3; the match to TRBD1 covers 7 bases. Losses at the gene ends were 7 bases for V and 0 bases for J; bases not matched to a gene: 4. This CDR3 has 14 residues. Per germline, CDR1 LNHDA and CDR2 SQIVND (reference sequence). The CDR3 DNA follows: TGTGCCAGTACTCCCAGGGGGAGCACAGATACGCAGTATTTT. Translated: CASTPRGSTDTQYF.

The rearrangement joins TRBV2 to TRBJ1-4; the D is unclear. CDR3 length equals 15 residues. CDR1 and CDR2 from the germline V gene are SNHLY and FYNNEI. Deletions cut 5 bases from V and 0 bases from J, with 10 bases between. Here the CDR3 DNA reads TGTGCCAGCAGTAAGGACTCATCAACTAATGAAAAACTGTTTTTT. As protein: CASSKDSSTNEKLFF.

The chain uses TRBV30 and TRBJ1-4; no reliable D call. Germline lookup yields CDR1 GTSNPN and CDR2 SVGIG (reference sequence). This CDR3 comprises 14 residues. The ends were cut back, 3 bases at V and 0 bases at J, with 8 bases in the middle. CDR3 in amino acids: CAWSPLATNEKLFF. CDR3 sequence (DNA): TGTGCCTGGAGCCCTTTGGCAACTAATGAAAAACTGTTTTTT.

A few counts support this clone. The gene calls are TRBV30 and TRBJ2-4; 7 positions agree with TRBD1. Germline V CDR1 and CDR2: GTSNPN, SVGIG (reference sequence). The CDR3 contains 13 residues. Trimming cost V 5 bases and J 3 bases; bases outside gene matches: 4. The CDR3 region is CAWGDRVKNIQYF. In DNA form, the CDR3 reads TGTGCCTGGGGAGACAGGGTCAAAAACATTCAGTACTTC.

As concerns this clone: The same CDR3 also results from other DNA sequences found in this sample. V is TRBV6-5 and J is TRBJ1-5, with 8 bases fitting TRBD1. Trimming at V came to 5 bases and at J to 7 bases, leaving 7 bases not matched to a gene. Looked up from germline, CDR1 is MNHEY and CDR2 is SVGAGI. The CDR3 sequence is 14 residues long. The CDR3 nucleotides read TGTGCCAGCAGTCCCGACAGGGGAGGCCAGCCCCAGCATTTT. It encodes CASSPDRGGQPQHF.

CDR3 nucleotides: TGCGCCAGCAGCTTGGAGGGACAGGGAATTGGCTACACCTTC. Protein sequence: CASSLEGQGIGYTF. V and J are TRBV5-1 and TRBJ1-2; TRBD1 matches at 9 bases. Germline CDR1 is SGHRS and CDR2 is YFSETQ. This CDR3 contains 14 residues. Losses at the gene ends were 0 bases for V and 7 bases for J; bases not matched to a gene: 4. Supplemented by reference TRBV5-1 and TRBJ1-2, the full variable domain reads KAGVTQTPRYLIKTRGQQVTLSCSPISGHRSVSWYQQTPGQGLQFLFEYFSETQRNKGNFPGRFSGRQFSNSRSEMNVSTLELGDSALYLCASSLEGQGIGYTFGSGTRLTVV.

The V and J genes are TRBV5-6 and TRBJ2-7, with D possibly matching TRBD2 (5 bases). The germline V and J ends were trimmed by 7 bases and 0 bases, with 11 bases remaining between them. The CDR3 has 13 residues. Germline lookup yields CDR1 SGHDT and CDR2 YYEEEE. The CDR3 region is CASGLRGSYEQYF. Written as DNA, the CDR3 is TGTGCCAGCGGCCTACGGGGCTCCTACGAGCAGTACTTC.

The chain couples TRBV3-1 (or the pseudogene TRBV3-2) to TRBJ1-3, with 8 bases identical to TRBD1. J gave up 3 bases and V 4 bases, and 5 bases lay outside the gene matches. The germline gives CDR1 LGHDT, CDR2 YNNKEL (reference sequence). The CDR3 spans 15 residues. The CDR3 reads CASSPPGGFGNTIYF. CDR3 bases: TGTGCCAGCAGCCCCCCAGGGGGCTTTGGAAACACCATATATTTT.

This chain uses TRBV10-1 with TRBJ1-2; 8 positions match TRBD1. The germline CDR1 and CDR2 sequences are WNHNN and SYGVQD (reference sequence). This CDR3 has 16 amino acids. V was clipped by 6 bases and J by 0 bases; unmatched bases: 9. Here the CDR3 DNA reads TGCGCCAGCAGCCCCGACAGGGGCATACCTAACTATGGCTACACCTTC. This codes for CASSPDRGIPNYGYTF.

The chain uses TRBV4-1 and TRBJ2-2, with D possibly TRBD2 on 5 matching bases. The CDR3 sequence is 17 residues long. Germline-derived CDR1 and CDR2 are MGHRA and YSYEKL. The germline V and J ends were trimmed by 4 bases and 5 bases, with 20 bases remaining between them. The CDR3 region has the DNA TGCGCCAGCAGCCCTCGGGAAGACTACCCGGGGACCGGGGAGCTGTTTTTT. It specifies CASSPREDYPGTGELFF.

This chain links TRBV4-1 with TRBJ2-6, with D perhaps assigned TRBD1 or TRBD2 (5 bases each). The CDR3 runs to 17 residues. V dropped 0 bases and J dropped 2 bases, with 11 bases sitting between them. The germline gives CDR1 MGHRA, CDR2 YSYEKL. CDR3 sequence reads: CASSQDPGGAGANVLTF. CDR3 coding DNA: TGCGCCAGCAGCCAAGATCCTGGGGGAGCTGGGGCCAACGTCCTGACTTTC.

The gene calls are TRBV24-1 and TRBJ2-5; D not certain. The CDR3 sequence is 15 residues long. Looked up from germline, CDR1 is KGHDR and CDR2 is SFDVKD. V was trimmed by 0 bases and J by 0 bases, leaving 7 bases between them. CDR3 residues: CATSDLNSHQETQYF. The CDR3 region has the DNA TGTGCCACCAGTGATTTGAACAGCCACCAAGAGACCCAGTACTTC.

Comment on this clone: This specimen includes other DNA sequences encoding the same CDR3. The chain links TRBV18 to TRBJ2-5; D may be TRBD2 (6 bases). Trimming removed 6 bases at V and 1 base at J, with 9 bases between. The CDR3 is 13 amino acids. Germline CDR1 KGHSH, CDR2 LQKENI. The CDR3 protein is CASSPGLQETQYF. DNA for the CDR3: TGTGCCAGCTCCCCGGGACTCCAAGAGACCCAGTACTTC. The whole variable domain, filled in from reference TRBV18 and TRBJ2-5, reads NAGVMQNPRHLVRRRGQEARLRCSPMKGHSHVYWYRQLPEEGLKFMVYLQKENIIDESGMPKERFSAEFPKEGPSILRIQQVVRGDSAAYFCASSPGLQETQYFGPGTRLLVL.

CDR3 sequence: CASRRSRGRADTQYF. CDR3 nucleotides: TGTGCCAGCAGGAGAAGCAGGGGGCGCGCAGATACGCAGTATTTT. The gene calls are TRBV6-5 and TRBJ2-3; 8 nucleotides match TRBD1. Trimming at V came to 6 bases and at J to 4 bases, leaving 9 bases not matched to a gene. The CDR3 sequence is 15 residues long. In germline, CDR1 is MNHEY, CDR2 SVGAGI.